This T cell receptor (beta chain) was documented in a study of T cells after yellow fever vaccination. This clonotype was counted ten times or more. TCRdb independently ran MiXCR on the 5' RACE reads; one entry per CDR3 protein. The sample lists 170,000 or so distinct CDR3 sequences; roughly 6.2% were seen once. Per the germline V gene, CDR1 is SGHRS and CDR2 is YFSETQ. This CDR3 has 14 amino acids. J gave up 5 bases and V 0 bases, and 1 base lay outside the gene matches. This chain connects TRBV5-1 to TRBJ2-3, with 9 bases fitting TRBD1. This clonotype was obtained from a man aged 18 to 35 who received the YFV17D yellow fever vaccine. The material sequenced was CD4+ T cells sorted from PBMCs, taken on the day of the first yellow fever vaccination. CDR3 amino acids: CASSLDRGRDTQYF. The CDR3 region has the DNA TGCGCCAGCAGCTTGGACAGGGGGCGAGATACGCAGTATTTT.